This T cell receptor (beta chain) was retrieved from a study of blood T cell repertoires in COVID-19. About the study: Some COVID-19 samples were acute and others convalescent; all came from the United States, Italy and Spain.

Clones were read by immunoSEQ multiplex PCR, and TCRdb kept only the in-frame ones, dropping some. The table has 50,000 to 65,000 clones, 80% to 90% seen once. This CDR3 spans 13 amino acids. Germline lookup yields CDR1 LNHNV and CDR2 YYDKDF (reference sequence). V was trimmed by 0 bases and J by 17 bases, leaving 16 bases between them. The genes are TRBV15 and TRBJ1-4; no definite D call. The source of this sequence is a man aged 55 to 69 with acute or convalescent COVID-19. Sequencing was performed on peripheral blood. This chain's CDR3 is CATSRDRFEGLFF. In nucleotides, the CDR3 is TGTGCCACCAGCAGAGATAGGTTCGAAGGACTTTTTTTT.